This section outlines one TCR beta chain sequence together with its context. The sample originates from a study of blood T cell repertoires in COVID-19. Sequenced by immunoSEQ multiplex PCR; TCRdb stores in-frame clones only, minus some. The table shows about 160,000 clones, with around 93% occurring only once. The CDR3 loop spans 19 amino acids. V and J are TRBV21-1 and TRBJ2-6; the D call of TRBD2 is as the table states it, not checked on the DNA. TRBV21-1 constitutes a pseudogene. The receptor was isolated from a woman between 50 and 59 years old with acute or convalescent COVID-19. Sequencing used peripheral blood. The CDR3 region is CASSKPREEGLRGANVLTF. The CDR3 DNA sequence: TGTGCCAGCAGCAAACCTCGTGAGGAGGGGCTGAGAGGGGCCAACGTCCTGACTTTC.